These 27 T cell receptor beta chains were sequenced from one sample in a study of blood T cell repertoires in COVID-19. The table came from immunoSEQ multiplex PCR; TCRdb's copy has only in-frame clones and leaves some out. The repertoire includes approximately 130,000 clones, approximately 71% of them detected once, and roughly 7.9% sits in the top ten. Input material: peripheral blood. The source is a human donor in a cohort sampled during active COVID-19.

Only one count was recorded for this clone. This chain joins TRBV7-9 and TRBJ2-7; 8 bases agree with TRBD1. CDR3 length: 17 residues. Germline CDR1 is SEHNR and CDR2 is FQNEAQ (reference sequence). V was pared by 3 bases and J by 1 base, with 11 bases of the junction left unmatched. CDR3 sequence (DNA): TGTGCCAGCAGCTTCTACACCGGACAGGGTTCATCCTACGAGCAGTACTTC. Translating gives CASSFYTGQGSSYEQYF.

The chain has TRBV9 and TRBJ1-6; D is perhaps TRBD1 (5 bases). The germline V gene has CDR1 SGDLS and CDR2 YYNGEE. Deletions cut 4 bases from V and 14 bases from J, with 19 bases between. The CDR3 has 14 residues. The DNA of the CDR3 is TGTGCCAGCAGCCCAACACCAGGGCTCAGTTCCCTCCACTTT. This codes for CASSPTPGLSSLHF.

The genes are TRBV7-8 and TRBJ2-7; TRBD2 aligns across 9 bases. CDR3 length equals 13 residues. With 5 bases clipped from V and 3 bases from J, the junction kept 2 bases outside the gene matches. The germline gives CDR1 SGHVS, CDR2 FQNEAQ. CDR3 loop: CASSPAGGYEQYF. The CDR3 DNA reads TGTGCCAGCAGCCCAGCGGGGGGCTACGAGCAGTACTTC.

The gene calls are TRBV27 and TRBJ1-6; 8 bases match TRBD1. In germline, CDR1 is MNHEY, CDR2 SMNVEV (reference sequence). With 10 bases clipped from V and 9 bases from J, the junction kept 5 bases outside the gene matches. The CDR3 loop spans 12 amino acids. CDR3 bases: TGTGCCATCGGGACAGGACTTTCACCCCTCCACTTT. Its protein product is CAIGTGLSPLHF.

The chain employs TRBV24-1 and TRBJ1-2; a weak D match, TRBD1 (5 bases). The CDR3 has 13 residues. CDR1 is KGHDR and CDR2 is SFDVKD in the germline V gene. V lost 6 bases and J 7 bases, leaving 14 bases between the germline ends. The CDR3 loop is CATSPGREGGYTF. Written as DNA, the CDR3 is TGTGCCACCAGTCCCGGCAGGGAGGGTGGCTACACCTTC.

CDR3 DNA: TGCGCCAGCAGCTTTGGGGGGGCCGAAGCTTTCTTT. It is translated as CASSFGGAEAFF. The rearrangement uses TRBV5-1 and TRBJ1-1, with a possible D match to TRBD1 (6 bases). Germline CDR1 and CDR2: SGHRS and YFSETQ. The CDR3 length is 12 residues. The ends were cut back, 2 bases at V and 8 bases at J, with 10 bases in the middle.

This chain uses TRBV19 with TRBJ1-4, with D hard to call. This CDR3 is built from 15 residues. Trimming removed 5 bases from V and 7 bases from J, with 17 bases in between. CDR1 and CDR2 (germline): LNHDA, SQIVND (reference sequence). The CDR3 reads CASSLENSRVEKLFF. The CDR3 nucleotides read TGTGCCAGTAGTCTCGAAAATAGTCGTGTTGAAAAACTGTTTTTT.

CDR3 region: CASVFSGSSYNEQFF. In DNA form, the CDR3 reads TGTGCCAGTGTATTTAGCGGGAGCTCCTACAATGAGCAGTTCTTC. The V gene is TRBV7-2, the J gene TRBJ2-1; 9 bases agree with TRBD2. The CDR3 length is 15 residues. J gave up 0 bases and V 9 bases, and 6 bases lay outside the gene matches. Germline V gives CDR1 SGHTA, CDR2 FQGNSA.

This clone came up a few times. The V gene is TRBV4-1, the J gene TRBJ2-7; D not certain. The CDR3 spans 14 residues. Germline CDR1 is MGHRA and CDR2 is YSYEKL. Trimming stripped 3 bases from V and 3 bases from J, with 12 bases between. In DNA form, the CDR3 reads TGCGCCAGCAGCCATACCGACACGATCTACGAGCAGTACTTC. Translation: CASSHTDTIYEQYF.

This chain connects TRBV11-2 to TRBJ1-2, with unresolved D. The CDR3 length is 14 residues. Between the trimmed V and J ends, which lost 0 bases and 4 bases, there was a span of 9 bases. CDR1 and CDR2 from the germline V gene are SGHAT and FQNNGV. The CDR3 DNA reads as TGTGCCAGCAGCTTAGAGGCGACAAGCTATGGCTACACCTTC. Amino acids: CASSLEATSYGYTF.

V usage is TRBV6-1 and J usage is TRBJ1-5; D unclear. Germline values: CDR1 MNHNS, CDR2 SASEGT. The CDR3 extends over 13 amino acids. V dropped 2 bases and J dropped 0 bases, with 2 bases sitting between them. CDR3: CASSEHSNQPQHF. The CDR3 DNA reads as TGTGCCAGCAGTGAACATAGCAATCAGCCCCAGCATTTT.

The chain uses TRBV19 and TRBJ2-1; TRBD2 matches at 8 bases. In germline, CDR1 is LNHDA, CDR2 SQIVND (reference sequence). With 10 bases clipped from V and 8 bases from J, the junction kept 4 bases outside the gene matches. CDR3 length: 11 residues. The DNA for the CDR3 is TGTGCCACTAGACTAGCGTATGAGCAGTTCTTC. Its protein is CATRLAYEQFF. The full variable domain, in which reference TRBV19 and TRBJ2-1 provide the parts outside the CDR3, is DGGITQSPKYLFRKEGQNVTLSCEQNLNHDAMYWYRQDPGQGLRLIYYSQIVNDFQKGDIAEGYSVSREKKESFPLTVTSAQKNPTAFYLCATRLAYEQFFGPGTRLTVL.

The chain joins TRBV5-6 to TRBJ1-2; perhaps TRBD1 as D (6 bases). The V and J ends lost 5 bases and 4 bases respectively, with 18 bases between them. The germline V gene encodes CDR1 SGHDT and CDR2 YYEEEE. This CDR3 spans 15 amino acids. The chain's CDR3 is CASSYRQAHLYGYTF. CDR3 nucleotides: TGTGCCAGCAGTTATCGACAGGCCCACCTCTATGGCTACACCTTC. Complete variable domain (other parts from reference TRBV5-6 and TRBJ1-2): DAGVTQSPTHLIKTRGQQVTLRCSPKSGHDTVSWYQQALGQGPQFIFQYYEEEERQRGNFPDRFSGHQFPNYSSELNVNALLLGDSALYLCASSYRQAHLYGYTFGSGTRLTVV.

In DNA form, the CDR3 reads TGTGCCAGCAGTTACGATCGGGGGGCGGTCGATTCACCCCTCCACTTT. This codes for CASSYDRGAVDSPLHF. The chain employs TRBV6-5 and TRBJ1-6, with D possibly TRBD1 on 6 matching bases. Germline V gene sequence: CDR1 MNHEY, CDR2 SVGAGI. CDR3 size: 16 residues. V dropped 2 bases and J dropped 8 bases, with 16 bases sitting between them.

This rearrangement joins TRBV7-9 to TRBJ2-7, with D possibly called TRBD1 or TRBD2 (5 bases each). Germline loops: CDR1 SEHNR, CDR2 FQNEAQ (reference sequence). V was pared by 5 bases and J by 3 bases, with 11 bases between. The CDR3 loop spans 13 amino acids. CDR3 DNA: TGTGCCAGCAGCAAAGGGGAGCGCTACGAGCAGTACTTC. This gives the protein CASSKGERYEQYF.

This clone was seen a handful of times. This chain links TRBV11-2 with TRBJ2-7, with D perhaps TRBD2 (6 bases). V lost 5 bases and J 1 base, leaving 9 bases between the germline ends. CDR1 and CDR2 (germline): SGHAT, FQNNGV. CDR3 size: 13 residues. The CDR3, as DNA: TGTGCCAGCAGCCCTGGAGGGTCCTACGAGCAGTACTTC. It specifies CASSPGGSYEQYF.

This chain links TRBV12-5 with TRBJ2-7; a weak D match, TRBD2 (5 bases). Germline V lookup: CDR1 LGHNT, CDR2 FRNRAP. This CDR3 region has 15 residues. Trimming left V 0 bases short and J 4 bases short, with 13 bases between. The CDR3: CASGLVRGGGYEQYF. CDR3 bases: TGTGCTAGTGGTTTGGTACGTGGAGGAGGTTACGAGCAGTACTTC.

The chain recombines TRBV6-5 with TRBJ1-5; 7 bases fit TRBD1. Germline values: CDR1 MNHEY, CDR2 SVGAGI. J was trimmed by 0 bases and V by 8 bases; bases with no gene match: 7. The CDR3 totals 15 residues. In DNA, the CDR3 is TGTGCCAGCCGACGGACAGGAGATAGCAATCAGCCCCAGCATTTT. Amino acids: CASRRTGDSNQPQHF.

The J gene is TRBJ1-3, the V gene TRBV6-2 or TRBV6-3, with 8 bases fitting TRBD1. Trimming took 5 bases from V and 1 from J; bases not matched to a gene: 7. From germline, CDR1 is MNHEY and CDR2 SVGEGT. This CDR3 has 16 residues. In nucleotides, the CDR3 is TGTGCCAGCAGTGCAGGGACAGGAGCATCTGGAAACACCATATATTTT. Amino acid sequence: CASSAGTGASGNTIYF.

The chain combines TRBV2 with TRBJ2-7; 15 nucleotides line up with TRBD2. The CDR3 consists of 17 residues. Germline CDR1 reads SNHLY; CDR2 reads FYNNEI. V trimming: 2 bases; J trimming: 5 bases; junction bases outside the gene matches: 7. The CDR3: CASSEWGLAGGFHEQYF. CDR3 sequence (DNA): TGTGCCAGCAGTGAATGGGGACTAGCGGGAGGATTCCACGAGCAGTACTTC.

The J gene is TRBJ1-5, the V gene TRBV19; maybe TRBD1 (5 bases). The V gene lost 4 bases and the J gene lost 4 bases, with 8 bases spanning the gap. Germline V lookup: CDR1 LNHDA, CDR2 SQIVND (reference sequence). The CDR3 length is 13 residues. The CDR3 nucleotides are TGTGCCAGTAGTAACGGGGGAAATCAGCCCCAGCATTTT. Amino acid sequence: CASSNGGNQPQHF.

This clone turned up a few times. The chain employs TRBV28 and TRBJ1-1; D is perhaps TRBD1 (5 bases). The V gene's germline CDR1 is MDHEN and CDR2 SYDVKM. With 6 bases removed from V and 4 bases from J, the gap between germline ends came to 12 bases. The CDR3 runs 13 residues. CDR3 region: CASRPPGSTEAFF. Written as DNA, the CDR3 is TGTGCCAGCAGACCCCCAGGGTCCACTGAAGCTTTCTTT. Full variable domain (rest looked up from reference TRBV28 and TRBJ1-1): DVKVTQSSRYLVKRTGEKVFLECVQDMDHENMFWYRQDPGLGLRLIYFSYDVKMKEKGDIPEGYSVSREKKERFSLILESASTNQTSMYLCASRPPGSTEAFFGQGTRLTVV.

The chain couples TRBV19 to TRBJ1-3; 8 nucleotides align to TRBD1. J gave up 2 bases and V 5 bases, and 5 bases lay outside the gene matches. Germline CDR1 and CDR2: LNHDA and SQIVND (reference sequence). This CDR3 has 15 residues. The CDR3 nucleotides read TGTGCCAGTAGTCCGGACAGGGTCGCTGGAAACACCATATATTTT. Translated, it gives CASSPDRVAGNTIYF.

The gene calls are TRBV19 and TRBJ2-7; TRBD2 matches at 8 bases. CDR3 size: 14 residues. From germline, CDR1 is LNHDA and CDR2 SQIVND (reference sequence). V lost 2 bases, J lost 5 bases, and 5 bases stayed unmatched. CDR3 bases: TGTGCCAGTAGTATAAGCGGGAGATCCAACGAGCAGTACTTC. Its protein is CASSISGRSNEQYF. The complete variable domain, with remaining parts taken from reference TRBV19 and TRBJ2-7, reads DGGITQSPKYLFRKEGQNVTLSCEQNLNHDAMYWYRQDPGQGLRLIYYSQIVNDFQKGDIAEGYSVSREKKESFPLTVTSAQKNPTAFYLCASSISGRSNEQYFGPGTRLTVT.

The chain carries TRBV7-6 and TRBJ2-7, with 9 nucleotides matching TRBD2. V was clipped by 2 bases and J by 2 bases; unmatched bases: 19. CDR3 length: 20 amino acids. Germline-derived CDR1 and CDR2 are SGHVS and FNYEAQ. The CDR3, as DNA: TGTGCCAGCAGCTTATTTTCGGACTCGATTAGCGGGAGTCTTCCCTACGAGCAGTACTTC. It yields the protein CASSLFSDSISGSLPYEQYF.

The chain joins TRBV9 to TRBJ2-1, with a weak D call TRBD1 (5 bases). The CDR3 loop spans 16 amino acids. Germline CDR1 is SGDLS and CDR2 is YYNGEE. The ends were cut back, 0 bases at V and 0 bases at J, with 10 bases in the middle. The CDR3 spells CASSVGTSSSYNEQFF. CDR3 sequence (DNA): TGTGCCAGCAGCGTAGGGACAAGCAGCTCCTACAATGAGCAGTTCTTC.

The chain recombines TRBV18 with TRBJ1-4, with TRBD1 matching over 8 bases. The V segment lost 6 bases and the J segment 5 bases; nucleotides outside the gene matches: 8. CDR1 and CDR2 (germline): KGHSH, LQKENI. The length of the CDR3 is 15 residues. The CDR3 DNA is TGTGCCAGCTCTCTACAGGGGGACAGAAATGAAAAACTGTTTTTT. Encoded protein: CASSLQGDRNEKLFF.